This TCR beta chain was retrieved from a study of blood T cell repertoires in COVID-19 (dated by TCRdb to 2018 to 2020). Describing the broader study: Collaborator samples came from the United States, Italy and Spain and covered acute and convalescent phases of COVID-19. The material from the prospective study consisted of cDNA or gDNA derived from T cells, B-cell-depleted T cells, or PBMCs. Deeply sampled blood TCRbeta repertoires from subjects exposed to, actively infected with, or recovered from COVID-19 were included in the dataset. The repertoires were released in a freely available public database intended as a resource for research on the immune response to SARS-CoV-2. The samples were drawn from the first 160 participants of the ongoing ImmuneRACE study and from roughly 1,300 subjects provided by 6 global collaborators. Nearly every sample came with metadata listing a de-identified subject ID, COVID-19 status, age in years and sex. Where available, HLA class I and class II types were obtained from metadata supplied by the sample provider rather than from assay-based typing.

A second Seattle source provided samples from volunteer blood donors who had recovered from COVID-19. Whole blood was collected in K2EDTA tubes by collaborating institutions according to the institutions' own protocols. Collaborator samples were shipped for TCRbeta analysis as frozen whole blood, isolated PBMCs, or DNA extracted from either sample type. Overall results and qualifications from the work: The quantity of clinical and demographic metadata differed by source and by participant and was supplied without curation.

About this clone: What this receptor recognizes is not known. A read error may account for a junction end that differs from germline.

TCRbeta CDR3 regions were amplified from genomic DNA using the immunoSEQ Assay, a bias-controlled multiplex PCR. The authors' analysis ran thus. Within the assay, amplification of reference gene primers was used to estimate how many nucleated cells each sample contained. To quantify the absolute abundance of each unique TCRbeta CDR3 rearrangement, sequence reads were collapsed and filtered. For each sample, productive Simpson clonality was calculated as the square root of Simpson's diversity index across productive rearrangements. TCRdb holds this immuneACCESS table with in-frame rearrangements only. Some clones are missing; in checked studies, unresolved V genes explain under half, and the rest has no known cause. From that table come the V and J calls and clone size; the DNA was used to work out D and trimming. The table for this sample lists about 240,000 clones; about nine tenths of them were counted only once. Roughly 7.8% of the sample belongs to the ten largest clones.

For CDR1 and CDR2, the germline V gene lists SGHRS and YFSETQ. The CDR3 covers 12 residues, taking in both the cysteine and the phenylalanine. This entry keeps only the CDR3 DNA: 36 bases, framed from base 1. The source is a man aged 60 to 69 who had recovered from COVID-19. Specimen: peripheral blood. The V and J segments used are TRBV5-1 and TRBJ1-1, and 9 bases in between align with TRBD1. The nucleotide sequence reads as follows: TGCGCCAGCGGCGATCTACCGGGACAGGGTCTCTTT. It encodes CASGDLPGQGLF. With the rest looked up from the reference TRBV5-1 and TRBJ1-1 genes rather than sequenced, the full variable domain is KAGVTQTPRYLIKTRGQQVTLSCSPISGHRSVSWYQQTPGQGLQFLFEYFSETQRNKGNFPGRFSGRQFSNSRSEMNVSTLELGDSALYLCASGDLPGQGLFGQGTRLTVV.